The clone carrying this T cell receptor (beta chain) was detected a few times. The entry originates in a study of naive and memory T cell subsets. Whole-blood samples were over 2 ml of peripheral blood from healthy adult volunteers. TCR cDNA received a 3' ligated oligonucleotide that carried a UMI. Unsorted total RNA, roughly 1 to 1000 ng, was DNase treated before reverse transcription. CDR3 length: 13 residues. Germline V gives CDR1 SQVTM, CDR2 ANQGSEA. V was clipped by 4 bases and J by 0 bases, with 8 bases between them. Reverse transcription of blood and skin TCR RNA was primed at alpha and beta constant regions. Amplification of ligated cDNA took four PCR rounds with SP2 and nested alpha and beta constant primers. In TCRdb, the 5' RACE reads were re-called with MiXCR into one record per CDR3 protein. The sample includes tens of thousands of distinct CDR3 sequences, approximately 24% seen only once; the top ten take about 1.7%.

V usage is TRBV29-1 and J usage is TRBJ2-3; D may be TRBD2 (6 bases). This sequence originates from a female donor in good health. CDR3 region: CSVVLASTDTQYF. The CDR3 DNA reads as TGCAGCGTTGTACTAGCTAGCACAGATACGCAGTATTTT.